This T cell receptor beta chain was obtained from a study of cytomegalovirus exposure and HLA in healthy donors listed by TCRdb under 2017. Study-level background: An earlier analysis of several hundred of the donors reported 250 to 300 Gb of sequence data and 95 million to 140 million unique TCR beta sequences obtained from roughly 180 million T cells. An early release that covered about 600 HLA-typed donors contained around 300 gigabases of sequencing data and about 93 million unique TCR sequences. Among the roughly 390 genotyped donors, around 81% belonged to the genetic ancestry cluster associated with self-reported Caucasian donors. The aim of the study was to test whether cataloging public T cell receptors could identify signatures of past pathogen exposure. The study profiled the T cell repertoires of hundreds of subjects by immunosequencing and related them to cytomegalovirus serostatus. Along with the roughly 700-subject first cohort, a separate validation cohort of around 110 different subjects was used. The study combined high-throughput TCR immunosequencing, statistical association of individual TCRs with disease status, and machine learning to predict cytomegalovirus infection status. A later analysis re-examined previously published TCR beta repertoires from 610 or so donors and added high-resolution HLA genotyping to investigate patterns of TCR occurrence. In the later analysis, no new phenotypic data were used to find candidate immune exposures; instead, reliance was placed on TCR beta sequences and their occurrence across donors. In an earlier analysis of 587 of the donors, high-throughput TCR beta sequencing was used to judge whether each TCR beta V gene segment behaved as functional or pseudogenic. Donor age, sex, ethnicity and CMV serostatus were compiled together with the repertoire data. Genome-wide SNP genotypes for about 55% of the roughly 670 donors were used in a later genetic analysis, which treated that subset as a discovery cohort. Every repertoire in the discovery cohort had been generated on one and the same sequencing platform. HLA typing covered class I and class II loci at four-digit resolution. Typing coverage varied by locus: roughly 629-630 donors for A, B, C, DRB1 and DQB1; 522 for DQA1; over 600 for DPA1; 450 to 480 for DPB1. Because of strong linkage in the cohort, roughly five DR-DQ haplotypes were treated as single units for association and clustering. Among about 400 genotyped donors of the cohort, an average of roughly 230,000 unique TCR beta nucleotide sequences was sequenced per donor, of which 15% to 20% were non-productive.

The cohort comprised 670 or so healthy bone marrow donors. All cohort members were sampled while nominally healthy, although unrecorded immune exposures were likely present. The donor tested CMV seropositive and was one of the 289 seropositive cohort members. A peripheral blood sample was collected from each donor, and TCR beta sequencing was performed on peripheral blood mononuclear cells. Genomic DNA was extracted from the blood cell samples with the Qiagen DNeasy Blood Extraction Kit. Including the terminal cysteine and phenylalanine, the CDR3 comprises 14 residues. Only CDR3 DNA is held: 42 bases, read in frame from base 1. Reading the germline V gene gives CDR1 MNHNS and CDR2 SASEGT. V lost 6 bases and J lost 0 bases; the stretch between them is 9 bases long. The library was prepared using the immunoSEQ multiplex PCR assay. For the multiplex PCR, a mixture combining 60 forward primers for TCR Vbeta segments and 13 reverse primers for TCR Jbeta segments was used. The CDR3 region of rearranged TCR beta genes was amplified from genomic DNA by a multiplex PCR assay. On the Illumina HiSeq System, the amplified TCR beta libraries were sequenced as 87-base-pair reads. Turning to the authors' computational methods: In a later analysis, 80 million or so unique TCR beta chains were counted across the roughly 670 repertoires, and approximately 11 million of these chains were shared by at least two donors. A nearest-neighbor algorithm error-corrected the raw reads and collapsed the reads into unique sequences, merging closely related sequences to remove PCR and sequencing errors. To assign V, D and J gene segments, CDR3 sequences were aligned to IMGT reference sequences. For a sequence to be retained, a match of at least six nucleotides was required to both a V gene segment and a J gene segment. A rearrangement counted as productive if the CDR3 had no stop codons and remained in frame with V and J, and every other rearrangement counted as non-productive. CDR3 was defined by IMGT convention, running from the second conserved V-encoded cysteine to the conserved J-encoded phenylalanine. The earlier analysis of 500 to 750 of the donors excluded any sequence lacking an unambiguous match to a single V gene segment. An earlier analysis of fewer than 750 of the donors called V segments functional above 56.7% productive rearrangements and segregating when the between-donor standard deviation exceeded 5%. A statistical classification framework was developed to diagnose cytomegalovirus status using the catalog of TCR beta chain sequences. In a later analysis, V and J genes were assigned by comparing TCR nucleotide sequences against IMGT/GENE-DB human TR gene sequences. Using the TCRdist pipeline, a later analysis assigned CDR3 sequences along with most-parsimonious VDJ recombination scenarios. In a later analysis, each TCR beta chain was defined by its CDR3 amino acid sequence together with its V-gene family, and reads lacking a unique V-gene family were excluded. A later analysis removed nearly 600 highly shared, low-generation-probability nucleotide sequences to deal with suspected cross-contamination and a sequencing artifact. In a later analysis, a clonal expansion index for each public chain was calculated from normalized within-repertoire ranks of inferred template counts. In a later analysis, generation probabilities were computed with a VDJ recombination model fitted to out-of-frame rearrangements, and the resulting probabilities were checked against IGoR. Hypergeometric tests were used in a later analysis to score TCR-TCR, TCR-HLA and TCR-CMV co-occurrence, with a repertoire-size bias correction applied to the TCR pairs. False discovery rates were estimated in a later analysis by permuting HLA or CMV assignments 20 times. A later analysis grouped co-occurring TCRs with DBSCAN, adding TCRdist sequence similarity when clustering within HLA-allele-positive subsets. Repertoires with fewer than 30,000 or more than 120,000 public chains, plus five repertoires with anomalous nucleotide sharing, were excluded from co-occurrence clustering. TCRdb holds this immuneACCESS table with in-frame rearrangements only. Some clones are missing; in checked studies, unresolved V genes explain under half, and the rest has no known cause. V, J and clone size were drawn from that table, and D and trimming were deduced from the DNA. The sample table shows 210,000 or so clones, and about 85% are seen once. The ten top clones hold about a tenth of the sample.

On this clone itself: Its antigen specificity is not known. Base qualities were left out, and no much larger clone turns up one base away.

Summary of the overall study and its limitations: Correlated functional status among segregating V segments might be attributable to linkage disequilibrium, but an unknown experimental factor could not be ruled out. In a later genetic analysis, a missense DCLRE1C variant was associated with V-gene and J-gene trimming of TCR beta chains, and the association was replicated in an independent cohort. Only TCR beta chains were sequenced in this cohort, and the absence of alpha or paired-chain data limited detectable features. In a later analysis, most CMV-associated TCR beta chains were found to appear HLA-restricted, with HLA associations seemingly driven largely by CMV exposure. A later analysis reported that several top co-occurrence clusters appeared linked to parvovirus B19, influenza, CMV and Epstein-Barr virus. A cluster of highly shared sequence variants was judged likely to be a technical artifact of the sequencing pipeline. In both the original and validation cohorts, the classifier was reported to diagnose cytomegalovirus status with high specificity and sensitivity. While some public TCRs were present in many individuals, most TCR sequences turned up only very rarely across donors. Roughly uniform sequencing depth across donors was assumed in presence/absence analyses, although this assumption may not hold. In vitro tests confirmed that three of the cytomegalovirus-associated TCR beta chains recognize cytomegalovirus antigens. The only immune exposure information available for the cohort was CMV serostatus. The study listed 150 to 200 TCR beta chains as associated with cytomegalovirus. At a false discovery rate of 0.05, a later analysis linked about 16,000 TCR beta sequences to specific HLA alleles. According to the authors, the approach could potentially be generalized to other disease states and immunological phenotypes. According to a later genetic analysis, donors in an Asian-associated ancestry cluster had fewer N-insertions in productive TCRs than the roughly 670-donor mean. Because counts were too low, some 16 rarely observed V segments, including chromosome 9 orphons, were excluded from the earlier analysis of fewer than 650 of the donors. Because the 87-base-pair reads could not distinguish some IMGT-functional V segments, including TRBV6-2 and TRBV6-3, those segments were excluded. A further reported finding was that TCR beta sequences accurately predicted the HLA-A and HLA-B alleles for most subjects in the first cohort. A later analysis found that HLA-associated TCR beta chains were more clonally expanded and had lower generation probabilities than equally common non-associated chains. Because some donors lacked HLA typing at each locus, the association tests relied only on the typed subset. Broadly in line with IMGT annotations, most TCR beta V segments showed up in productive rearrangements about 87% or about 30% of the time in an earlier analysis of 450 to 600 of the donors. In a later analysis, TCR association rates were found to vary across HLA loci, with the most associated TCRs seen for DRB1 alleles and the fewest for HLA-C alleles. Assigning TCR associations to individual alleles was difficult when HLA alleles, especially DR and DQ, strongly co-occurred.

The source material was PBMCs. This sequence originates from a woman in her 50s in good health and CMV-seropositive. The sequence joins TRBV6-1 to TRBJ1-5, and perhaps TRBD1 as D gene, on 5 matching bases. The CDR3: CASRGHTSNQPQHF. The bases read TGTGCCAGCAGAGGACATACTAGCAATCAGCCCCAGCATTTT.